This T cell receptor (beta chain) was found in a study of tumor and adjacent non-tumor tissue in lung cancer. TCRbeta libraries were built with three rounds of nested PCR, modified from ARM-PCR. Using its own MiXCR run on the multiplex PCR reads, TCRdb lists one record per CDR3 protein. The sample has over 100,000 distinct CDR3 sequences; roughly 80% are singletons. Points from the study as a whole: Tumor tissue had significantly higher TCR diversity than normal lung. Top 100 clones took a larger repertoire share in normal lung.

With respect to this clonotype: The antigen is not known. A junction boundary mismatches the germline segment, possibly from a read error.

The CDR3 spans 15 residues. Per the germline V gene, CDR1 is MNHEY and CDR2 is SVGEGT. RNA was extracted from bulk tissue without any cell sorting. Between August and November 2014, newly diagnosed, chemotherapy-naive lung cancer patients underwent thoracic surgery in China. The sequencing sample was made of lung tumor tissue. This sequence joins TRBV6-2 or TRBV6-3 and TRBJ2-7; D is unclear. This TCR was recovered from a woman aged 60-75 years with non-small cell lung cancer. The chain's CDR3 is CASSHSDVTTYEQYF. DNA for the CDR3: TGTGCCAGCAGTCACTCTGACGTAACCACCTACGAGCAGTACTTC.